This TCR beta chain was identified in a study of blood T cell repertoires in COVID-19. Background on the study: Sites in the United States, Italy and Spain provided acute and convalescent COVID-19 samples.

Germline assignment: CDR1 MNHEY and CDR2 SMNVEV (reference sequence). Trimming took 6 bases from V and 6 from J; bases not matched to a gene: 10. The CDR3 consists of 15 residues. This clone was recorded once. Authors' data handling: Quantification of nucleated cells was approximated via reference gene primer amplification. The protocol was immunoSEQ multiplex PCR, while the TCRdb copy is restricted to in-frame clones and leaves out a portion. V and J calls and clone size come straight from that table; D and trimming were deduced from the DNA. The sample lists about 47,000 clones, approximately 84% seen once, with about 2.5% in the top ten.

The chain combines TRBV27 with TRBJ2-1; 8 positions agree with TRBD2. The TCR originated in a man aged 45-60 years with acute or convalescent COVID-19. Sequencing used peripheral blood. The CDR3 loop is CASRDGLAGINEQFF. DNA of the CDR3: TGTGCCAGCAGGGATGGGCTAGCGGGTATCAATGAGCAGTTCTTC.